This T cell receptor beta chain was recovered during a study of identifying expanded T cells in peripheral blood. The table came from immunoSEQ multiplex PCR; TCRdb's copy has only in-frame clones and leaves some out. The sample has under 70,000 clones, more than 70% seen once. CDR3 size: 16 residues. The germline CDR1 and CDR2 sequences are LGHNA and YNFKEQ. V lost 0 bases to trimming and J lost 6 bases, with 16 bases between them. V and J are TRBV4-2 and TRBJ2-3, with D maybe TRBD1 (7 bases). Input material: blood. The clonotype was recovered from a person aged 18 to 75 in good health. DNA of the CDR3: TGTGCCAGCAGCCAAGATCGCGGCAGGGGGGCGGATACGCAGTATTTT. It translates to CASSQDRGRGADTQYF.